The present T cell receptor (beta chain) was sequenced within a study of OX40 agonist ivuxolimab in advanced cancers. The wider study: Patients undergoing dose escalation presented with hepatocellular carcinoma, melanoma, renal cell or head and neck cancer.

CDR3 length: 13 amino acids. Looked up from germline, CDR1 is SGHAT and CDR2 is FQNNGV. The assay was immunoSEQ multiplex PCR, and TCRdb's table has in-frame clones only and misses some. Counted here are approximately 70,000 clones, roughly 85% occurring once; the ten biggest clones make up roughly 16%. The chain carries TRBV11-2 and TRBJ2-5; D may be TRBD2 (6 bases). TRBJ2-7 matches the DNA end more closely, so the J call is doubtful. The specimen was CD4+ or CD8+ T cells sorted from blood, collected in a trial of the OX40 agonist ivuxolimab. The TCR sequence derives from an adult with an advanced solid tumor such as melanoma, head and neck, liver or kidney cancer. This chain's CDR3 is CASSLKSGSEQYF. CDR3 DNA: TGTGCCAGCAGCTTAAAGTCCGGGAGCGAGCAGTACTTC.